Sequencing of this TCR beta chain was carried out in a study of shared clonotypes between healthy human individuals. In the study overall: A few men and two women, aged 18 to 49, were donors.

The CDR3 spans 14 residues. Germline CDR1 and CDR2: ENHRY and SYGVKD. Trimming removed 3 bases from V and 4 bases from J, with 12 bases in between. The assay was immunoSEQ multiplex PCR, and TCRdb's table has in-frame clones only and misses some. The sample shows some 2,100,000 clones, under 97% of them seen only once. Points on this clone: Its antigen is undetermined.

The donor cohort consisted entirely of Caucasian adults residing in Nashville, Tennessee. CD4+ cells yielded CD45RA+ naive and CD45RA-negative memory subsets. General study points: Incomplete sequencing of sorted subsets was indicated by rarefaction despite large depth.

Material for sequencing was naive CD4+ T cells sorted from blood. The subset was: CD45RA+ positively selected. The J gene is TRBJ1-1, the V gene TRBV10-3; possible D gene TRBD1, 5 bases. The TCR sequence derives from a young man in good health. CDR3 residues: CAISDVREGTEAFF. The CDR3 nucleotides read TGTGCCATCAGTGATGTCAGGGAGGGCACTGAAGCTTTCTTT.